This TCR beta chain emerged from a study of CD8 T cells in Susac syndrome. RNA totalling roughly 0.5 to 1 ug underwent reverse transcription with random hexamers. TCR beta CDR3 was amplified by immunoSEQ covering 54 Vbeta and 13 Jbeta. TCRdb passed the immunoSEQ multiplex PCR reads through MiXCR, listing each CDR3 protein once. Of around 300,000 distinct CDR3 sequences listed, roughly 85% were seen once; the top ten hold 0.2% to 0.25%. The CDR3 consists of 13 residues. Germline loops: CDR1 DFQATT, CDR2 SNEGSKA (reference sequence). The V gene lost 4 bases and the J gene lost 3 bases, with 10 bases spanning the gap. For this clonotype: Its target is unknown.

Stable or active relapsing-remitting multiple sclerosis, untreated and meeting revised McDonald criteria, defined the controls. The CD8+ and CD4+ T cells were negatively isolated, with the TEMRA cells enriched by FACS. Study results and caveats: The authors acknowledged that their TCR sequencing and HLA analysis involved a relatively small number of individuals.

The gene calls are TRBV20-1 and TRBJ2-1, with D possibly matching TRBD2 (5 bases). The sequenced sample consisted of CD8+ T cells from PBMCs. The clonotype was recovered from a human donor with multiple sclerosis. The CDR3 region is CSAISEHYNEQFF. CDR3 DNA sequence: TGCAGTGCTATTAGCGAGCACTACAATGAGCAGTTCTTC.